This T cell receptor beta chain is from a study of CD8 T cells in ankylosing spondylitis. Study results and caveats: Within ankylosing spondylitis blood, a TCR beta motif made up of roughly eight highly homologous variants appeared to be characteristic. There was reportedly significant enrichment of clones that were disease-linked in matched ankylosing spondylitis synovial fluid.

Molecular-barcoded quantitative 5'-RACE produced these TCR beta libraries. From the 5' RACE reads, TCRdb called clonotypes with MiXCR, one entry per CDR3 protein. Of under 150,000 distinct CDR3 sequences listed, roughly 18% are singletons. In regard to this clonotype: Its antigen is unknown.

The CDR3 is made up of 11 amino acids. Trimming removed 3 bases at V and 3 bases at J, with 3 bases between. The germline V gene encodes CDR1 WSHSY and CDR2 SAAADI. The receptor was isolated from a male donor with ankylosing spondylitis. The sample was blood, either unsorted or a sorted T cell fraction (not recorded which). The V and J genes are TRBV10-2 and TRBJ2-7; D gene uncertain. CDR3 coding DNA: TGCGCCAGCAGTGACATCTACGAGCAGTACTTC. This codes for CASSDIYEQYF.